The present entry profiles one TCR beta chain with its context. Its matching antigen is unknown. Quantitative barcoded 5'-RACE was used to prepare TCR beta libraries. TCRdb re-derived calls from the 5' RACE reads in MiXCR, one entry per CDR3 protein. The sample records over 700,000 distinct CDR3 sequences, around 17% being singletons. This record comes from a study of CD8 T cells in ankylosing spondylitis. Broader study findings: Disease-associated clonotypes exhibited CD8+ identity and were relatively infrequent in peripheral blood. Among TCR beta sequences, a motif of fewer than 10 highly homologous variants appeared characteristic of ankylosing spondylitis blood.

There are 17 residues in the CDR3. The V gene end was trimmed by 0 bases and the J gene end by 3 bases; junction bases not matched to a gene: 6. Germline-derived CDR1 and CDR2 are LGHDT and YNNKEL (reference sequence). Sequencing was carried out using blood, either unsorted or a sorted T cell fraction (not recorded which). The TCR was taken from a male donor with ankylosing spondylitis. The chain combines TRBV3-1 with TRBJ2-7; 12 bases map to TRBD2. CDR3 residues: CASSQEWTSGDHYEQYF. CDR3 coding DNA: TGTGCCAGCAGCCAAGAGTGGACTAGCGGGGACCACTACGAGCAGTACTTC.